The next 19 T cell receptor beta chains were all read from a single sample in a study of T cell responses to AZD1222 COVID-19 vaccine. Clones were read by immunoSEQ multiplex PCR, and TCRdb kept only the in-frame ones, dropping some. The sample lists tens of thousands of clones, approximately 86% occurring once. The sample in question was peripheral blood, obtained 28 days after the second AZD1222 dose. These receptors were obtained from an adult who received the AZD1222 COVID-19 vaccine.

In DNA form, the CDR3 reads TGCGCCAGCTCCCTCCGGGGGAGGGGGGAAAAACTGTTTTTT. Translation: CASSLRGRGEKLFF. The chain links TRBV5-1 to TRBJ1-4; weak D call: TRBD1 (6 bases). CDR1 is SGHRS, CDR2 YFSETQ, per germline. V lost 7 bases, J lost 8 bases, and 18 bases lay in between. The CDR3 is made up of 14 amino acids.

The chain uses TRBV3-1 (or the pseudogene TRBV3-2) and TRBJ2-6; 10 nucleotides match TRBD1. CDR1 and CDR2 (germline): LGHDT, YNNKEL (reference sequence). V was pared by 3 bases and J by 1 base, with 3 bases of the junction left unmatched. The CDR3 runs to 17 residues. The CDR3 protein is CASSQGQGFSGANVLTF. The CDR3 nucleotides read TGTGCCAGCAGCCAGGGACAGGGGTTTTCTGGGGCCAACGTCCTGACTTTC.

The chain recombines TRBV12-3 or TRBV12-4 with TRBJ1-1; D is perhaps TRBD1 (6 bases). The germline V and J ends were trimmed by 6 bases and 5 bases, with 13 bases remaining between them. The CDR3 has 13 residues. The CDR3 protein is CASSIWGATEAFF. As DNA, the CDR3 is TGTGCCAGCAGCATCTGGGGGGCGACTGAAGCTTTCTTT.

This sequence joins TRBV6-6 and TRBJ2-4; 10 bases match TRBD1. Germline CDR1 and CDR2: MNHNY and SVGAGI (reference sequence). CDR3 length: 15 amino acids. Trimming removed 6 bases from V and 5 bases from J; junction bases left unmatched: 7. CDR3 nucleotides: TGTGCCAGCAGCCCCGGGACAGGGGTAGAAAACATTCAGTACTTC. Encoded protein: CASSPGTGVENIQYF.

This chain connects TRBV6-2 or TRBV6-3 to TRBJ1-1; D ambiguous. Trimming cost V 5 bases and J 8 bases, with 9 bases left between them. Germline values: CDR1 MNHEY, CDR2 SVGEGT. This CDR3 comprises 11 residues. CDR3 nucleotides: TGTGCCAGCAGTCAAAGGGTAGAAGCTTTCTTT. Protein: CASSQRVEAFF.

This chain links TRBV6-6 with TRBJ1-1, with D possibly matching TRBD1 (6 bases). Between the trimmed V and J ends, which lost 6 bases and 4 bases, there was a span of 12 bases. Germline V CDR1 and CDR2: MNHNY, SVGAGI (reference sequence). This CDR3 is 13 amino acids long. CDR3 nucleotides: TGTGCCAGCAGCGTGGACAGAACCACTGAAGCTTTCTTT. Protein product: CASSVDRTTEAFF.

The J gene is TRBJ2-7, the V gene TRBV29-1, with D perhaps assigned TRBD1 or TRBD2 (5 bases each). V was clipped by 0 bases and J by 6 bases, with 9 bases between them. Germline lookup yields CDR1 SQVTM and CDR2 ANQGSEA. The CDR3 spans 12 residues. The CDR3 bases are TGCAGCGTTGAAGAGCTGGGACGCGAGCAGTACTTC. Its protein is CSVEELGREQYF.

The gene calls are TRBV28 and TRBJ1-4; perhaps TRBD1 as D (6 bases). Germline V gene sequence: CDR1 MDHEN, CDR2 SYDVKM. This CDR3 has 11 amino acids. Trimming stripped 5 bases from V and 12 bases from J, with 10 bases between. CDR3 in amino acids: CASSGGRELFF. CDR3 in DNA: TGTGCCAGCAGTGGGGGCAGGGAACTGTTTTTT. The whole variable domain, remainder taken from reference TRBV28 and TRBJ1-4, is DVKVTQSSRYLVKRTGEKVFLECVQDMDHENMFWYRQDPGLGLRLIYFSYDVKMKEKGDIPEGYSVSREKKERFSLILESASTNQTSMYLCASSGGRELFFGSGTQLSVL.

This clone appeared once. CDR3 DNA: TGTGCCAGCAGTAGGAATGAAAAACTGTTTTTT. This translates into CASSRNEKLFF. This chain uses TRBV25-1 with TRBJ1-4; D unresolved. CDR1 MGHDK and CDR2 SYGVNS come from the germline V gene. Deletions cut 5 bases from V and 5 bases from J, with 3 bases between. This CDR3 has 11 residues.

This clone was seen only a few times. This chain joins TRBV30 and TRBJ1-2; no clear D. V was trimmed by 2 bases and J by 2 bases, leaving 3 bases between them. Germline V CDR1 and CDR2: GTSNPN, SVGIG (reference sequence). The CDR3 has 11 amino acids. Here the CDR3 reads CAWSNNYGYTF. The CDR3 DNA reads TGTGCCTGGAGTAACAACTATGGCTACACCTTC.

The rearrangement uses TRBV24-1 and TRBJ1-5; D is undetermined. Germline V gene lookup returns CDR1 KGHDR and CDR2 SFDVKD. V lost 5 bases to trimming and J lost 2 bases, with 9 bases between them. This CDR3 region has 14 residues. The CDR3 DNA reads as TGTGCCACCAGTGCGTCGGCTGGCAATCAGCCCCAGCATTTT. It codes for CATSASAGNQPQHF.

The chain couples TRBV30 to TRBJ2-4, with TRBD2 matching 8 bases. Unmatched junction bases numbered 3, after V lost 5 bases and J lost 6 bases. This CDR3 region has 12 residues. CDR1 GTSNPN and CDR2 SVGIG come from the germline V gene (reference sequence). Written as DNA, the CDR3 is TGTGCCTGGCGGGGGGGCGTAAACATTCAGTACTTC. Residues: CAWRGGVNIQYF.

The rearrangement links TRBV6-5 to TRBJ2-7; the match to TRBD2 covers 7 bases. Losses at the gene ends were 1 base for V and 2 bases for J; bases not matched to a gene: 2. The length of the CDR3 is 14 residues. Germline V gene sequence: CDR1 MNHEY, CDR2 SVGAGI. CDR3 region: CASSYWGTTYEQYF. The CDR3 DNA sequence: TGTGCCAGCAGTTACTGGGGGACTACCTACGAGCAGTACTTC.

The chain links TRBV27 to TRBJ2-5, with D possibly being TRBD1 (5 bases). V was cut by 3 bases and J by 5 bases, with 19 bases left in between. CDR3 length: 16 amino acids. The V gene's germline CDR1 is MNHEY and CDR2 SMNVEV (reference sequence). CDR3 loop: CASSFSAGRDLETQYF. CDR3 nucleotides: TGTGCCAGCAGTTTTTCGGCAGGGCGTGATTTGGAGACCCAGTACTTC.

The chain combines TRBV5-1 with TRBJ1-1; the D gene is possibly TRBD1 (5 bases). Per germline, CDR1 SGHRS and CDR2 YFSETQ. The CDR3 is made up of 15 amino acids. V was trimmed by 2 bases and J by 0 bases, leaving 11 bases between them. The CDR3 DNA reads TGCGCCAGCAGCTTTATGGACACCTTGAACACTGAAGCTTTCTTT. Translated, it gives CASSFMDTLNTEAFF.

The chain joins TRBV6-1 to TRBJ2-1; 9 nucleotides match TRBD2. The CDR3 is made up of 13 amino acids. Germline CDR1 and CDR2: MNHNS and SASEGT. With V trimmed by 3 bases and J by 7 bases, 1 base remained unmatched. CDR3 in DNA: TGTGCCAGCAGTGAGCGGGGGGGGAATGAGCAGTTCTTC. Amino acid sequence: CASSERGGNEQFF.

The sample holds one count of this clone. The DNA for the CDR3 is TGTGCCAGCAGTAGAAGCTACGAGCAGTACTTC. It specifies CASSRSYEQYF. This chain connects TRBV28 to TRBJ2-7; unclear D gene. Germline CDR1 is MDHEN and CDR2 is SYDVKM. This CDR3 is 11 amino acids long. The V and J ends lost 5 bases and 3 bases respectively, with 5 bases between them.

This clone came up once. The chain is built from TRBV5-1 and TRBJ2-1; D is possibly TRBD2 (6 bases). Trimming shortened V by 0 bases and J by 5 bases, and 27 bases separated the two germline ends. Germline assignment: CDR1 SGHRS and CDR2 YFSETQ. CDR3 length: 20 amino acids. The CDR3 here is CASSLESGLAFMPNHNEQFF. The CDR3 DNA is TGCGCCAGCAGCTTGGAGTCGGGACTGGCTTTTATGCCCAACCACAATGAGCAGTTCTTC.

This rearrangement joins TRBV3-1 (or the pseudogene TRBV3-2) to TRBJ2-5, with TRBD1 matching over 11 bases. Germline V lookup: CDR1 LGHDT, CDR2 YNNKEL (reference sequence). This CDR3 is built from 14 residues. V lost 5 bases and J lost 2; bases outside the gene matches: 1. The CDR3 is CASSWDRGQETQYF. CDR3 bases: TGTGCCAGCAGCTGGGACAGGGGGCAAGAGACCCAGTACTTC.